One sample yielded the 10 T cell receptor beta chains listed below, sequenced in a study of identical twins. MiXCR was run by TCRdb on the 5' RACE reads, yielding one entry per CDR3 protein. The sample records 1,800,000 or so distinct CDR3 sequences, roughly a third being singletons. The specimen was cord blood. The receptors originated from a newborn girl in good health.

V usage is TRBV27 and J usage is TRBJ1-5; weak D call: TRBD1 (6 bases). Trimming cost V 5 bases and J 11 bases, with 13 bases left between them. Germline CDR1 MNHEY, CDR2 SMNVEV (reference sequence). This CDR3 has 12 residues. The CDR3 nucleotides are TGTGCCAGCAGTACGACAGGTTCAGCCCAGCATTTT. Amino acid sequence: CASSTTGSAQHF.

As concerns this clonotype: Possible read error: a much larger clone is one base away. J is TRBJ2-7 and V is TRBV3-1; D is unclear. The CDR3 sequence is 15 residues long. Germline CDR1 is LGHDT and CDR2 is YNNKEL (reference sequence). As DNA, the CDR3 is TGTGCCAGCAGCCAAGGGCTAGGCGTATCCTACGAGCAGTCCTTC. This gives the protein CASSQGLGVSYEQSF.

V gene TRBV19 combines with J gene TRBJ2-7; weak D call: TRBD2 (5 bases). Germline values: CDR1 LNHDA, CDR2 SQIVND (reference sequence). The V gene lost 3 bases and the J gene lost 6 bases, with 12 bases spanning the gap. The CDR3 sequence is 13 residues long. CDR3 in amino acids: CASSIPAGGEQYF. The CDR3, as DNA: TGTGCCAGTAGTATCCCGGCGGGTGGCGAGCAGTACTTC.

J is TRBJ1-1 and V is TRBV6-4; D uncertain. Per germline, CDR1 MRHNA and CDR2 SNTAGT. V was shortened by 2 bases and J by 5 bases, with 9 bases between the two germline ends. There are 13 residues in the CDR3. CDR3 region: CASSDRIGTEAFF. The CDR3 bases are TGTGCCAGCAGTGACAGGATCGGGACTGAAGCTTTCTTT.

The rearrangement uses TRBV3-1 and TRBJ2-1, with a possible D match to TRBD2 (6 bases). Trimming removed 1 base at V and 8 bases at J, with 15 bases between. Germline V gives CDR1 LGHDT, CDR2 YNNKEL (reference sequence). CDR3 length: 15 residues. The CDR3 sequence: CASSQVAVGGDEQFF. The CDR3 nucleotides read TGTGCCAGCAGCCAAGTTGCGGTGGGAGGCGATGAGCAGTTCTTC.

Only a few counts were recorded for this clonotype. The chain uses TRBV5-1 and TRBJ2-5; TRBD2 aligns across 8 bases. The CDR3 runs 16 residues. Germline-derived CDR1 and CDR2 are SGHRS and YFSETQ. The ends lost 4 bases at V and 2 bases at J; junction bases unmatched: 10. The DNA for the CDR3 is TGCGCCAGCAGCGTGATGGGGAGCGGGGGTCAAGAGACCCAGTACTTC. Amino acids: CASSVMGSGGQETQYF.

This clonotype has just a few counts. The V call is TRBV9, the J call TRBJ2-5, with D uncertain. Gene TRBJ2-7 matches the end of the DNA better, so the J call may be wrong. Germline assignment: CDR1 SGDLS and CDR2 YYNGEE. CDR3 size: 16 residues. The CDR3 region is CASSALPGPSIFEQYF. DNA of the CDR3: TGTGCCAGCAGCGCCCTCCCCGGACCAAGCATATTCGAGCAGTACTTC.

The CDR3 region is CASSLWGDKIYGYTF. The CDR3 coding sequence is TGTGCCAGCAGTTTATGGGGGGACAAGATCTATGGCTACACCTTC. This chain joins TRBV28 and TRBJ1-2, with D possibly TRBD1 on 6 matching bases. The V end was cut by 0 bases, the J end by 4 bases, with 12 bases between. The CDR3 is 15 amino acids. Germline V gene sequence: CDR1 MDHEN, CDR2 SYDVKM.

As for this clonotype: One end of the junction is discordant with germline, which a read error may explain. The chain is built from TRBV28 and TRBJ2-1, with D tentatively TRBD1 (5 bases). CDR1 is MDHEN and CDR2 is SYDVKM in the germline V gene. There are 15 residues in the CDR3. The CDR3 reads CASMTASIGYNDQFF. CDR3 nucleotides: TGTGCCAGCATGACAGCATCAATTGGGTACAATGACCAGTTCTTC.

The chain couples TRBV7-9 to TRBJ2-3; D is perhaps TRBD1 (5 bases). The germline V gene encodes CDR1 SEHNR and CDR2 FQNEAQ (reference sequence). V shed 7 bases and J shed 1 base, with 12 bases lying between them. The CDR3 runs to 14 residues. The CDR3 coding sequence is TGTGCCAGCACCGGCGAAGGGGGCACAGATACGCAGTATTTT. Translated, it gives CASTGEGGTDTQYF.